The rows below give T cell receptor beta chains drawn from one sample of a study of T-cell reconstitution after alpha-beta-depleted transplantation in children. Via MiXCR, TCRdb re-called the PCR reads, giving one row per CDR3 protein. This table has around 500,000 distinct CDR3 sequences, 23% appearing once. The sample was PBMCs, mostly from graft donor cells, taken 360 days after TCRalphabeta/CD19-depleted stem cell transplant. The receptors were sampled from a boy less than two years old who had a stem cell transplant for acute myeloid leukemia, so the T cells may come from the graft donor. Both conserved end residues are part of each CDR3. Each record gives: J gene, V gene, CDR3 length, CDR3 protein.

j_gene: TRBJ2-2
v_gene: TRBV7-2
len: 17
CDR3aa: CASSLQPGQGNTGELFF

j_gene: TRBJ1-1
v_gene: TRBV12-3/TRBV12-4
len: 16
CDR3aa: CASSLAVGDRFTEALF

j_gene: TRBJ2-1
v_gene: TRBV7-2
len: 15
CDR3aa: CASSFSGAANNEQFF

j_gene: TRBJ1-1
v_gene: TRBV20-1
len: 15
CDR3aa: CSAVTPGTDWPEAFF

j_gene: TRBJ2-1
v_gene: TRBV7-2
len: 16
CDR3aa: CASSFVVRTSGDKQFF

j_gene: TRBJ2-1
v_gene: TRBV7-9
len: 15
CDR3aa: CASSASGVTGIGQFF

j_gene: TRBJ1-4
v_gene: TRBV12-3/TRBV12-4
len: 10
CDR3aa: CASSNEKLFF

j_gene: TRBJ2-1
v_gene: TRBV20-1
len: 16
CDR3aa: CSAREPGTRQGDEQFF

j_gene: TRBJ2-4
v_gene: TRBV20-1
len: 14
CDR3aa: CSARTGGTKNIQYF

j_gene: TRBJ1-1
v_gene: TRBV12-3/TRBV12-4
len: 12
CDR3aa: CASSLGQDEAFF

j_gene: TRBJ2-1
v_gene: TRBV10-3
len: 17
CDR3aa: CAISELAGGAGSNEQFF

j_gene: TRBJ2-5
v_gene: TRBV5-1
len: 14
CDR3aa: CASSFWQGIETQYF

j_gene: TRBJ2-1
v_gene: TRBV5-1
len: 15
CDR3aa: CASSLGQDSYNEQFF

j_gene: TRBJ2-7
v_gene: TRBV24-1
len: 14
CDR3aa: CATSETDKSYEQYF

j_gene: TRBJ2-3
v_gene: TRBV10-3
len: 12
CDR3aa: CAISDGRDTQYF

j_gene: TRBJ1-2
v_gene: TRBV10-3
len: 13
CDR3aa: CAISGTGVDGYTF

j_gene: TRBJ2-3
v_gene: TRBV6-4
len: 13
CDR3aa: CASSVDRGDTQYF

j_gene: TRBJ2-3
v_gene: TRBV7-2
len: 17
CDR3aa: CASSLGPPGSSTDTQYF

j_gene: TRBJ1-2
v_gene: TRBV20-1
len: 13
CDR3aa: CSARVSDGNGYTF

j_gene: TRBJ2-3
v_gene: TRBV12-3/TRBV12-4
len: 15
CDR3aa: CASSSRQGITDTQYF

j_gene: TRBJ2-5
v_gene: TRBV29-1
len: 12
CDR3aa: CSVVRVSKTQYF

j_gene: TRBJ2-5
v_gene: TRBV12-3/TRBV12-4
len: 15
CDR3aa: CASSLGGLSAKTQYF

j_gene: TRBJ2-7
v_gene: TRBV20-1
len: 15
CDR3aa: CSARDSDRIYYEQYF

j_gene: TRBJ1-5
v_gene: TRBV5-1
len: 16
CDR3aa: CASSLEPLLSNQPQHF

j_gene: TRBJ1-1
v_gene: TRBV6-2/TRBV6-3
len: 13
CDR3aa: CASRIDSFTEAFF

j_gene: TRBJ1-2
v_gene: TRBV29-1
len: 13
CDR3aa: CSVDDRGGYGYTF

j_gene: TRBJ2-7
v_gene: TRBV20-1
len: 13
CDR3aa: CSAAQVPFDEQYF